This TCR beta chain was captured in a study of sequential checkpoint blockade in melanoma. The overall study: Randomization was 1:1 between first-line nivolumab→ipilimumab and ipilimumab→nivolumab. Each arm's sequence ended with maintenance nivolumab.

Libraries were prepared by immunoSEQ multiplex PCR; TCRdb keeps only in-frame clonotypes and omits some of them. This table has around 30,000 clones, about 86% appearing once. Treatment described: randomized to nivolumab then ipilimumab (arm A) or the reverse (arm B). DNA-damaging chemotherapy had not been given to any patient beforehand. Live CD3+CD8+ CD19− CD56− cells were sorted from PBMCs. There are 15 residues in the CDR3. Germline V lookup: CDR1 MNHEY, CDR2 SMNVEV (reference sequence). V was clipped by 3 bases and J by 9 bases; unmatched bases: 6. The chain couples TRBV27 to TRBJ1-6; 9 bases align to TRBD1. The source of this sequence is a human donor with melanoma. The sample was CD8+ T cells sorted from blood (inferred from file names), taken from a patient given nivolumab and ipilimumab in sequence. The CDR3 protein is CASSLLPDRGSPLHF. For the CDR3, the DNA is TGTGCCAGCAGTTTGCTCCCGGACAGGGGTTCACCCCTCCACTTT.